Below are 30 T cell receptor beta chains sequenced from a single sample in a study of CD8 T cells in ankylosing spondylitis. From the 5' RACE reads, TCRdb called clonotypes with MiXCR, one entry per CDR3 protein. Of 35,000 to 40,000 distinct CDR3 sequences in the sample, more than 15% were seen once. Sequencing was performed on blood. These receptors all come from a male donor with ankylosing spondylitis or in good health (not recorded which).

The CDR3, as DNA: TGTGCCAGCAGTTTCTCGGGAGTCAAAAACATTCAGTACTTC. It yields the protein CASSFSGVKNIQYF. The rearrangement joins TRBV12-3 or TRBV12-4 to TRBJ2-4; maybe TRBD2 (6 bases). V was shortened by 3 bases and J by 3 bases, with 9 bases between the two germline ends. The CDR3 consists of 14 residues.

The rearrangement links TRBV7-3 to TRBJ2-2; TRBD2 matches at 10 bases. CDR3 length: 15 residues. V gave up 5 bases and J gave up 5 bases; unmatched junction bases: 5. The germline CDR1 and CDR2 sequences are SGHTA and FQGTGA. CDR3 amino acids: CASSPLAGETGELFF. CDR3 bases: TGTGCCAGCAGCCCTCTAGCGGGAGAAACCGGGGAGCTGTTTTTT.

The chain couples TRBV7-2 to TRBJ2-1; D may correspond to TRBD1 or TRBD2 (5 bases each). This CDR3 spans 12 amino acids. Germline V gene data show CDR1 as SGHTA and CDR2 as FQGNSA. Between the trimmed V and J ends, which lost 3 bases and 12 bases, there was a span of 12 bases. The CDR3 sequence: CASSFISGGQFF. CDR3 nucleotide sequence: TGTGCCAGCAGCTTCATAAGTGGGGGGCAGTTCTTC.

This clonotype was detected many times. The chain carries TRBV2 and TRBJ2-2, with D possibly TRBD2 on 6 matching bases. Trimming removed 6 bases at V and 5 bases at J, with 13 bases between. The CDR3 spans 14 residues. Germline V gives CDR1 SNHLY, CDR2 FYNNEI. The CDR3 DNA reads TGTGCCAGCAGCGTTGGGGGAGGTACCGGGGAGCTGTTTTTT. Its protein is CASSVGGGTGELFF. Combining the CDR3 with reference TRBV2 and TRBJ2-2 gives the whole variable domain EPEVTQTPSHQVTQMGQEVILRCVPISNHLYFYWYRQILGQKVEFLVSFYNNEISEKSEIFDDQFSVERPDGSNFTLKIRSTKLEDSAMYFCASSVGGGTGELFFGEGSRLTVL.

The chain uses TRBV20-1 and TRBJ2-2, with TRBD2 matching 9 bases. CDR1 is DFQATT and CDR2 is SNEGSKA in the germline V gene (reference sequence). J was trimmed by 5 bases and V by 5 bases; bases with no gene match: 9. The CDR3 runs 15 residues. CDR3 nucleotides: TGCAGTGCTGGACTAGCGACCGCGGGGACCGGGGAGCTGTTTTTT. Its protein product is CSAGLATAGTGELFF.

CDR3: CSARQADGNYEQYV. The CDR3 region has the DNA TGCAGTGCCCGACAGGCGGATGGAAACTACGAGCAGTACGTC. The chain combines TRBV20-1 with TRBJ2-7; perhaps TRBD1 as D (6 bases). Germline assignment: CDR1 DFQATT and CDR2 SNEGSKA (reference sequence). This CDR3 has 14 residues. V dropped 6 bases and J dropped 3 bases, with 18 bases sitting between them.

A few counts support this clonotype. Here the CDR3 DNA reads TGCAGTGCTAGAGTAGGGACTAGCGAAGTTGAGCAGTTCTTC. Translated: CSARVGTSEVEQFF. The chain has TRBV20-1 and TRBJ2-1; TRBD2 aligns across 10 bases. CDR1 and CDR2 from the germline V gene are DFQATT and SNEGSKA (reference sequence). The CDR3 spans 14 residues. After removal of 1 base from V and 9 bases from J, the junction contained 6 bases not matched to a gene.

This clonotype was picked up a small number of times. The rearrangement links TRBV12-3 or TRBV12-4 to TRBJ1-1, with 9 bases fitting TRBD1. The CDR3 consists of 15 residues. The V gene end was trimmed by 4 bases and the J gene end by 1 base; junction bases not matched to a gene: 4. The DNA for the CDR3 is TGTGCCAGCAGTTCGAAACAGGGGGCGAACACTGAAGCTTTCTTT. This gives the protein CASSSKQGANTEAFF.

This clonotype turned up a few times. The genes are TRBV6-5 and TRBJ2-1; D is possibly TRBD2 (6 bases). The V gene lost 2 bases and the J gene lost 8 bases, with 19 bases spanning the gap. CDR1 MNHEY and CDR2 SVGAGI come from the germline V gene. The CDR3 spans 16 residues. The CDR3 is CASSYLRGSATDEQFF. The DNA of the CDR3 is TGTGCCAGCAGTTACCTGCGGGGTTCGGCTACGGATGAGCAGTTCTTC.

This clonotype was observed a handful of times. J is TRBJ2-3 and V is TRBV7-2, with 9 bases matching TRBD2. This CDR3 has 16 residues. The junction had 11 bases not matched to a gene; V was cut back by 6 bases and J by 4 bases. CDR1 and CDR2 from the germline V gene are SGHTA and FQGNSA. The CDR3, as DNA: TGTGCCAGCAGTCTAGCGGGGTTAGGGGGCGCAGATACGCAGTATTTT. It translates to CASSLAGLGGADTQYF.

This clonotype was counted between two and nine times. The chain uses TRBV28 and TRBJ2-2; D gene uncertain. This CDR3 is built from 13 residues. Germline V gene sequence: CDR1 MDHEN, CDR2 SYDVKM. Trimming left V 3 bases short and J 6 bases short, with 8 bases between. CDR3 coding DNA: TGTGCCAGCAGTTTTAGCAGAGCCGGGGAGCTGTTTTTT. Encoded protein: CASSFSRAGELFF.

This sequence joins TRBV12-3 or TRBV12-4 and TRBJ2-2; D is uncertain. This CDR3 contains 14 residues. The germline V and J ends were trimmed by 7 bases and 0 bases, with 9 bases remaining between them. The CDR3 DNA is TGTGCCAGCACCCAGGCCTCGAACACCGGGGAGCTGTTTTTT. Translation gives CASTQASNTGELFF.

The chain has TRBV29-1 and TRBJ1-4; the D gene is possibly TRBD1 (5 bases). The CDR3 is 12 residues long. CDR1 and CDR2 from the germline V gene are SQVTM and ANQGSEA. Trimming removed 8 bases at V and 4 bases at J, with 11 bases between. CDR3 sequence reads: CSTRGDNEKLFF. The DNA of the CDR3 is TGCAGCACCCGGGGGGATAATGAAAAACTGTTTTTT.

This clonotype has just a few counts. The rearrangement links TRBV7-7 to TRBJ2-3, with D hard to call. The CDR3 spans 12 residues. V lost 5 bases and J lost 5, with 8 bases in between. Germline-derived CDR1 and CDR2 are SSHAT and FNYEAQ (reference sequence). The CDR3 coding sequence is TGTGCCAGCAGCCCCTCCGGAGATACGCAGTATTTT. Encoded protein: CASSPSGDTQYF.

This clonotype appeared a few times. The chain couples TRBV7-2 to TRBJ2-7, with 11 bases lining up with TRBD2. The V segment lost 6 bases and the J segment 5 bases; nucleotides outside the gene matches: 9. CDR3 length: 15 residues. From germline, CDR1 is SGHTA and CDR2 FQGNSA. CDR3 residues: CASSKLAGVGNEQYV. DNA for the CDR3: TGTGCCAGCAGTAAACTAGCGGGGGTTGGGAACGAGCAGTACGTC.

In this sample, this clonotype turned up many times. The chain uses TRBV7-2 and TRBJ2-1, with D tentatively TRBD2 (6 bases). The CDR3 sequence is 13 residues long. Germline CDR1 and CDR2: SGHTA and FQGNSA. Trimming left V 3 bases short and J 9 bases short, with 12 bases between. The CDR3 DNA reads TGTGCCAGCAGCTTTTTTACCGGGGGTGAGCAGTTCTTC. This sequence encodes CASSFFTGGEQFF.

DNA of the CDR3: TGTGCCACCAGGGGGGAGAGCACAGATACGCAGTATTTT. This gives the protein CATRGESTDTQYF. This chain connects TRBV7-3 to TRBJ2-3, with a possible D match to TRBD1 (7 bases). CDR3 size: 13 residues. CDR1 and CDR2 (germline): SGHTA, FQGTGA. The V end lost 10 bases, the J end lost 0 bases, and 11 bases lay between the germline ends.

This rearrangement joins TRBV4-3 to TRBJ2-1; unclear D gene. The CDR3 runs 14 residues. V lost 0 bases and J 3 bases, leaving 6 bases between the germline ends. The germline gives CDR1 LGHNA, CDR2 YSLEER. The CDR3 region is CASSQDANYNEQFF. DNA of the CDR3: TGCGCCAGCAGCCAAGACGCCAACTACAATGAGCAGTTCTTC.

The table lists this clonotype with a few counts. The rearrangement uses TRBV5-4 and TRBJ2-1, with 11 bases that match TRBD2. CDR3 length: 15 amino acids. The junction had 5 bases not matched to a gene; V was cut back by 4 bases and J by 5 bases. Germline lookup yields CDR1 SGHNT and CDR2 YYREEE (reference sequence). In nucleotides, the CDR3 is TGTGCCAGCAGCACAACTAGCGGGAGACACAATGAGCAGTTCTTC. Protein: CASSTTSGRHNEQFF.

This clonotype was seen a handful of times. Written as DNA, the CDR3 is TGTGCCAGTCAGAGGGCAGATACGCAGTATTTT. This sequence encodes CASQRADTQYF. The gene calls are TRBV6-5 and TRBJ2-3; possibly TRBD2 for D (5 bases). V lost 9 bases and J 4 bases, leaving 8 bases between the germline ends. Germline assignment: CDR1 MNHEY and CDR2 SVGAGI. This CDR3 is built from 11 residues.

This clonotype was picked up a small number of times. The rearrangement links TRBV20-1 to TRBJ2-3; D is uncertain. CDR3 size: 14 residues. The V gene's germline CDR1 is DFQATT and CDR2 SNEGSKA (reference sequence). With 1 base removed from V and 1 base from J, the gap between germline ends came to 9 bases. CDR3 in DNA: TGCAGTGCTAGAGGGGAATCGGGCACAGATACGCAGTATTTT. Its protein product is CSARGESGTDTQYF.

The V and J genes are TRBV14 and TRBJ2-1, with a possible D match to TRBD1 (5 bases). Germline V CDR1 and CDR2: SGHDN, FVKESK. The CDR3 contains 13 residues. V lost 4 bases to trimming and J lost 9 bases, with 13 bases between them. CDR3 loop: CASSPRAQGEQFF. In nucleotides, the CDR3 is TGTGCCAGCAGCCCGAGAGCCCAGGGTGAGCAGTTCTTC.

This clonotype was found many times. Written as DNA, the CDR3 is TGTGCCAGCAGCGGGCGGGGGTTGGGAAACATTCAGTACTTC. Translation gives CASSGRGLGNIQYF. V gene TRBV7-6 combines with J gene TRBJ2-4; 7 nucleotides align to TRBD2. From germline, CDR1 is SGHVS and CDR2 FNYEAQ. The CDR3 has 14 residues. Unmatched junction bases numbered 7, after V lost 5 bases and J lost 6 bases.

This chain's CDR3 is CASSLDGGSSYNEQFF. CDR3 DNA sequence: TGTGCCAGCAGCTTAGACGGCGGTAGCTCCTACAATGAGCAGTTCTTC. The chain carries TRBV7-6 and TRBJ2-1; D not certain. Germline CDR1 and CDR2: SGHVS and FNYEAQ. This CDR3 is built from 16 residues. V was cut by 1 base and J by 0 bases, with 10 bases left in between.

This rearrangement joins TRBV7-2 to TRBJ2-1; TRBD1 aligns across 7 bases. The CDR3 runs to 13 residues. J was trimmed by 9 bases and V by 5 bases; bases with no gene match: 7. Germline V gives CDR1 SGHTA, CDR2 FQGNSA. CDR3 coding DNA: TGTGCCAGCAGCACAGGGGCGGGCGGTGAGCAGTTCTTC. It is translated as CASSTGAGGEQFF.

This clonotype was counted between two and nine times. This sequence joins TRBV29-1 and TRBJ1-2; D gene unclear. Looked up from germline, CDR1 is SQVTM and CDR2 is ANQGSEA. This CDR3 contains 13 residues. V gave up 3 bases and J gave up 1 base, with 9 bases separating them. In DNA form, the CDR3 reads TGCAGCGTTGACGGGCAGGATAACTATGGCTACACCTTC. Its translation: CSVDGQDNYGYTF.

This clonotype was detected a few times. The chain is built from TRBV28 and TRBJ2-7, with D perhaps TRBD1 (5 bases). Looked up from germline, CDR1 is MDHEN and CDR2 is SYDVKM. V was clipped by 3 bases and J by 6 bases, with 9 bases between them. This CDR3 spans 12 amino acids. CDR3 DNA: TGTGCCAGCAGTTTCCCCAGGGTCGAGCAGTACTTC. Translation: CASSFPRVEQYF.

This chain connects TRBV29-1 to TRBJ2-3, with D possibly being TRBD1 or TRBD2 (6 bases each). The CDR3 is 14 amino acids. Per germline, CDR1 SQVTM and CDR2 ANQGSEA. DNA for the CDR3: TGCAGTTCTTTTGGGGGGCTTGGCACAGATACGCAGTATTTT. Residues: CSSFGGLGTDTQYF.

The chain links TRBV28 to TRBJ1-5; TRBD1 might be the D (5 bases). Germline-derived CDR1 and CDR2 are MDHEN and SYDVKM. V lost 7 bases to trimming and J lost 5 bases, with 12 bases between them. The length of the CDR3 is 13 residues. The CDR3 spells CASTGGIDQPQHF. The CDR3 bases are TGTGCCAGCACTGGGGGAATCGATCAGCCCCAGCATTTT.

This clonotype has just a few counts. The rearrangement uses TRBV7-3 and TRBJ2-6; D is undetermined. The CDR3 length is 15 residues. Germline CDR1 SGHTA, CDR2 FQGTGA. The ends were cut back, 5 bases at V and 2 bases at J, with 10 bases in the middle. CDR3 sequence reads: CASSESGTGANVLTF. The CDR3, as DNA: TGTGCCAGCAGCGAGAGTGGGACTGGGGCCAACGTCCTGACTTTC.